This T cell receptor (beta chain) was recorded in a study of Graves' ophthalmopathy and Graves' hyperthyroidism. Study-wide points: It was with roughly 70% sensitivity and about 72% specificity that the model predicted ophthalmopathy progression. Most expanded clonotypes in thyroid above 0.001 frequency also showed up in blood.

The germline CDR1 and CDR2 sequences are MGHDK and SYGVNS. The length of the CDR3 is 15 residues. Trimming cost V 1 base and J 5 bases; bases outside gene matches: 2. Researchers took RNA transcripts and amplified TCR beta CDR3 regions from them. RT-PCR in the first round used HTBI primers; a second-round multiplex PCR followed. Each CDR3 protein gets one entry after TCRdb re-called the multiplex PCR reads with MiXCR. The sample holds 400,000 to 450,000 distinct CDR3 sequences, roughly 21% seen once. Ten or more counts support this clonotype. Antigen specificity is unknown. The specimen sequenced was peripheral blood. The sequence was collected from a woman aged 18-29 years with stable Graves' hyperthyroidism. The V gene is TRBV25-1, the J gene TRBJ2-2; 9 bases align to TRBD2. CDR3 sequence: CASSESTSGTGELFF. For the CDR3, the DNA is TGTGCCAGCAGTGAATCAACTAGCGGGACCGGGGAGCTGTTTTTT.